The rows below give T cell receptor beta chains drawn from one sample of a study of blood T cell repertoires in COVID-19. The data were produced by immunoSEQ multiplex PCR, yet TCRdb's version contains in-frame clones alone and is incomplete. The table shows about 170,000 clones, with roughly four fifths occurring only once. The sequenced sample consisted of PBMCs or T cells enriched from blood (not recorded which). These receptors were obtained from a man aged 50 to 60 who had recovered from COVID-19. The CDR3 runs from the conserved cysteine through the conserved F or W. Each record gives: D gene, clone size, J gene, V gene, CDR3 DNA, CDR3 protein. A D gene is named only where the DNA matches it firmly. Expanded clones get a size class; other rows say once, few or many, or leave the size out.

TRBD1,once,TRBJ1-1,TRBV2,TGTGCCAGCAGCCCTAGGACAGGGGGCCTAAGGGACACTGAAGCTTTCTTT,CASSPRTGGLRDTEAFF
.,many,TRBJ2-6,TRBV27,TGTGCCAGCAGTTTATGGTCAGGGTCTGGGGCCAACGTCCTGACTTTC,CASSLWSGSGANVLTF
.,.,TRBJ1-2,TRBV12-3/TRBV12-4,TGTGCCAGCACCCAACAGGTCGGCTACACCTTC,CASTQQVGYTF
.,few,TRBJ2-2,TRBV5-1,TGCGCCAGCAACGGGATCCTGGGCACCGGGGAGCTGTTTTTT,CASNGILGTGELFF
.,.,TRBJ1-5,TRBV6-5,TGTGCCAGCAGTTACAGAGACAATCAGCCCCAGCATTTT,CASSYRDNQPQHF
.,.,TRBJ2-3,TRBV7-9,TGTGCCAGCAGCAAAGAGACAGGTAGCACAGATACGCAGTATTTT,CASSKETGSTDTQYF
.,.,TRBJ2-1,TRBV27,TGTGCCAGCAGTTTCCGGGAACACAATGAGCAGTTCTTC,CASSFREHNEQFF
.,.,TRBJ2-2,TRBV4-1,TGCGCCAGCAGCCCCTGGGGCGGAGGGAAGGGGACCGGGGAGCTGTTTTTT,CASSPWGGGKGTGELFF
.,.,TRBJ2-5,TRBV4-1,TGCGCCAGCAGCCAAGATTCGACGGCGCGGGACCAGTACTTC,CASSQDSTARDQYF
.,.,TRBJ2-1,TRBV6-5,TGTGCCAGCAGTCGCGGTCCCACCAATGAGCAGTTCTTC,CASSRGPTNEQFF
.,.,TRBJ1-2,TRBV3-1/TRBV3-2,TGTGCCAGCAGCCCCAGACAGTTCGGATATGGCTACACCTTC,CASSPRQFGYGYTF
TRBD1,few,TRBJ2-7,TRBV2,TGTGCCAGCAGGCCGGGACAGGGGGACCACGAGCAGTACTTC,CASRPGQGDHEQYF
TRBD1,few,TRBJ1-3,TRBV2,TGTGCCAGCAGGAACAGGGGTAGGCCTGGAAACACCATATATTTT,CASRNRGRPGNTIYF
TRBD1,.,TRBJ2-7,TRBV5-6,TGTGCCAGCAGCGAGACAGGGGCCGGCGAGCAGTACTTC,CASSETGAGEQYF
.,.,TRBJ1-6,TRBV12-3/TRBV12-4,TGTGCCAGCAGTTTCGGGGACACACCTCTCTTT,CASSFGDTPLF
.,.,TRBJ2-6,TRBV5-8,TGTGCCCGCTGGACTTCTGGGGCCAACGTCCTGACTTTC,CARWTSGANVLTF
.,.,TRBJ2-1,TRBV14,TGTGCCAGCAGCCACGCGGGGCGAAGGAGCAATGAGCAGTTCTTC,CASSHAGRRSNEQFF
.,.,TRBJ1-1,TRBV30,TGTGCCTGGAGTGTACTAGGATCGGGGGGAAACACTGAAGCTTTCTTT,CAWSVLGSGGNTEAFF
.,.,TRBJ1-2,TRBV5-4,TGTGCCAGCAGCTTGGAGAATACAGGCGGCTACACCTTC,CASSLENTGGYTF
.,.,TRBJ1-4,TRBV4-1,TGCGCCAGCAGCCAAGTGAGGACAGTTCTTAATGAAAAACTGTTTTTT,CASSQVRTVLNEKLFF
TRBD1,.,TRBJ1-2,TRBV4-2,TGTGCCAGCAGCCAAGCGGGACAGGGGAATAACTATGGCTACACCTTC,CASSQAGQGNNYGYTF
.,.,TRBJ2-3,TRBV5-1,TGCGCCAGCAGCTTGACAACCAGCACAGATACGCAGTATTTT,CASSLTTSTDTQYF
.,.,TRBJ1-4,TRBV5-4,TGTGCCAGCAGCCGGGGAGGAAGCGGCGAAAAACTGTTTTTT,CASSRGGSGEKLFF
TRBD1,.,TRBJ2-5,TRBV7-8,TGTGCCAGCACCCTCCTCGCAACAGGGGCAGAGACCCAGTACTTC,CASTLLATGAETQYF
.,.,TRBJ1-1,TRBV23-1,TGCGCCAGCAGTCAATCGGTCCGCGGTCGGGCTTTCTTT,CASSQSVRGRAFF
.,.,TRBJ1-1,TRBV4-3,TGCGCCAGCAGCCAAGGACACTACACTGAAGCTTTCTTT,CASSQGHYTEAFF
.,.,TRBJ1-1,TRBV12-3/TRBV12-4,TGTGCCAGCAGTTCCTGGGGCAGGGGTGAAGCTTTCTTT,CASSSWGRGEAFF
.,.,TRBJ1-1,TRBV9,TGTGCCAGCAGCCGAACAGGGAACACTGAAGCTTTCTTT,CASSRTGNTEAFF
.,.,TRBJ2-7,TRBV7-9,TGTGCCAGCAGCTTAGGCACTACCCTCCGCGAGCAGTACTTC,CASSLGTTLREQYF
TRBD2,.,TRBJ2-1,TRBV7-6,TGTGCCAGCAGCTTAGGGGCTAGCGGGGGCTACAATGAGCAGTTCTTC,CASSLGASGGYNEQFF
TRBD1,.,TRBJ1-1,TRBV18,TGTGCCAGCCCCCCGGGGGGACAGGGCTGGCAAAGGGCTTTCTTT,CASPPGGQGWQRAFF
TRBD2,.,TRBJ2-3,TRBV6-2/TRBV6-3,TGTGCCAGCAGTGAGAAGCGGGGACTCACAGATACGCAGTATTTT,CASSEKRGLTDTQYF
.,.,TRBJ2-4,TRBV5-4,TGTGCCAGCAGCAGTCGGGGAGCCAAAAACATTCAGTACTTC,CASSSRGAKNIQYF
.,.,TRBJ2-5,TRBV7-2,TGTGCCAGCAGCGTGAGCGGTCCGGCGGGGACCCAGTACTTC,CASSVSGPAGTQYF
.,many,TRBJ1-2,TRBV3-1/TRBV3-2,TGTGCCAGCAGCCAAGATCCCCGTGTTGGCTACACCTTC,CASSQDPRVGYTF
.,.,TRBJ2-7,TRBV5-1,TGCGCCAGCAGCCTAGACCGCTACGAGCAGTACTTC,CASSLDRYEQYF
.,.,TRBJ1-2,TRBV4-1,TGCGCCAGCAGCCTTAGCGGACCTTGGGCCATAGGCTACACCTTC,CASSLSGPWAIGYTF
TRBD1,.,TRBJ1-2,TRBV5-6,TGTGCCAGCAGCACCCGACAGGGCCGGATTCTTCGCGGCTACACCTTC,CASSTRQGRILRGYTF
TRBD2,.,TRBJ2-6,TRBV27,TGTGCCAGCAGTCGGGAGGCGGGTCTGAGCTCTGGGGCCAACGTCCTGACTTTC,CASSREAGLSSGANVLTF
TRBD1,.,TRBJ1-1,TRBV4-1,TGCGCCAGCAGCCAAGATCCGGGGACGTCAGGGGGAGCTTTCTTT,CASSQDPGTSGGAFF
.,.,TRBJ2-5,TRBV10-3,TGTGCCAGCGGGGCTGAAGAGACCCAGTACTTC,CASGAEETQYF
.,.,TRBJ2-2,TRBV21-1,TGCGCAAACCGGACAGGGAACACCGGGGAGCTGTTTTTT,CANRTGNTGELFF
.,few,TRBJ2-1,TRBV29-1,TGCAGCGGCACAGGGAGCTCCTACAATGAGCAGTTCTTC,CSGTGSSYNEQFF
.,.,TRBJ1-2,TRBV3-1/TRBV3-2,TGTGCCAGCAGCCAATCACAGGGTGGCTGGGTCTTC,CASSQSQGGWVF
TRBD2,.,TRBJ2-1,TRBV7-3,TGTGCCAGCAGCCTTAGCGGGGGCTCCTACAATGAGCAGTTCTTC,CASSLSGGSYNEQFF
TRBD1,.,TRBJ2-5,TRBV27,TGTGCCAGCAGCCCGCCCCCGGGACAGGGAGTGGCCCAGTACTTC,CASSPPPGQGVAQYF
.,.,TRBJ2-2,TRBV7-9,TGTGCCGGGACACCGAACACCGGGGAGCTGTTTTTT,CAGTPNTGELFF
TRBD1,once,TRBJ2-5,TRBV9,TGTGCCAGCAGCGTAGACCACAGGGGTCAAGAGACCCAGTACTTC,CASSVDHRGQETQYF